These 2 T cell receptor beta chains came from one sample sequenced in a study of cytomegalovirus exposure and HLA in healthy donors. Use of 60 Vbeta and 13 Jbeta primers characterized the PCR. Libraries were prepared by immunoSEQ multiplex PCR; TCRdb keeps only in-frame clonotypes and omits some of them. The profile covers 150,000 to 200,000 clones, with more than 80% appearing a single time and about 1.9% taken by the ten largest. The sample consisted of PBMCs. These receptors were taken from a woman aged 18-30 years in good health and CMV-seronegative.

The genes are TRBV9 and TRBJ1-2, with D tentatively TRBD1 (5 bases). Germline lookup yields CDR1 SGDLS and CDR2 YYNGEE. This CDR3 region has 14 residues. With 4 bases removed from V and 4 bases from J, the gap between germline ends came to 14 bases. The CDR3 spells CASSTRTGLYGYTF. DNA for the CDR3: TGTGCCAGCAGCACCAGGACGGGACTCTATGGCTACACCTTC.

CDR3 nucleotide sequence: TGTGCCATCAGTGAGTTCGCCGGGACAGGGGCCTACAATGAGCAGTTCTTC. Translating it yields CAISEFAGTGAYNEQFF. The rearrangement links TRBV10-3 to TRBJ2-1; 10 bases match TRBD1. Germline V gene sequence: CDR1 ENHRY, CDR2 SYGVKD. The junction had 5 bases not matched to a gene; V was cut back by 1 base and J by 2 bases. The CDR3 covers 17 residues.